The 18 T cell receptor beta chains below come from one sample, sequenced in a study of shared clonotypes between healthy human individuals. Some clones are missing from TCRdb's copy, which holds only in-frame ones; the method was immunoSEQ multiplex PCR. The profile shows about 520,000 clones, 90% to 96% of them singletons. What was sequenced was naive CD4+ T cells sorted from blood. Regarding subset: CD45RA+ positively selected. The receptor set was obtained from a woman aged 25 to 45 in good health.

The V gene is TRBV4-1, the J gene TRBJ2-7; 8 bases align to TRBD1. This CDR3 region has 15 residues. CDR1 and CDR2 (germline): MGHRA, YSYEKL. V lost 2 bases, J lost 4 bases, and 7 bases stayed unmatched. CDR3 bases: TGCGCCAGCAGCCAACTCCCCGGACAGGGTTACGAGCAGTACTTC. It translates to CASSQLPGQGYEQYF.

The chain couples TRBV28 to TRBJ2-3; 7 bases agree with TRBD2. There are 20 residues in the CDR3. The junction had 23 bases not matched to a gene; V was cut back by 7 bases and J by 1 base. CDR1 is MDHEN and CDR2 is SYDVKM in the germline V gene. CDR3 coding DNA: TGTGCCAGCAACCCTAGGGCTAGCGGAAAATTGTCCCTCCGCACAGATACGCAGTATTTT. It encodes CASNPRASGKLSLRTDTQYF.

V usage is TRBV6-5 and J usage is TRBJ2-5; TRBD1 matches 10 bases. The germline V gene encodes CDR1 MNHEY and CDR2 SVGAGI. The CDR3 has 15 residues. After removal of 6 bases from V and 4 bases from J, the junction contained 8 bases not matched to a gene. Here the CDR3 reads CASSPDRGWGETQYF. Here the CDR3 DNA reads TGTGCCAGCAGCCCGGACAGGGGGTGGGGAGAGACCCAGTACTTC.

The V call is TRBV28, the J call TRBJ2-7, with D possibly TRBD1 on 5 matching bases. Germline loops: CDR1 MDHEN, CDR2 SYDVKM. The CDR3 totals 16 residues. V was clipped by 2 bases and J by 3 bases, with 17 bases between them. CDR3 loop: CASSLPPGLGDYEQYF. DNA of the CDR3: TGTGCCAGCAGTTTACCACCGGGCTTAGGGGACTACGAGCAGTACTTC.

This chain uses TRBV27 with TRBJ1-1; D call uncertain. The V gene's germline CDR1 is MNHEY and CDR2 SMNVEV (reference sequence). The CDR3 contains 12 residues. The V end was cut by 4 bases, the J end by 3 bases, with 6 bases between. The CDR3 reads CASSSRDTEAFF. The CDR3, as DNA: TGTGCCAGCAGTTCCCGAGACACTGAAGCTTTCTTT.

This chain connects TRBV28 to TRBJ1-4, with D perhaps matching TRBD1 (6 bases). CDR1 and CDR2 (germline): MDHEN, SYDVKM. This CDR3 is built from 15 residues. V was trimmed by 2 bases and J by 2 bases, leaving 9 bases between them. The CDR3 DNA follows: TGTGCCAGCAGTTTACAGGGGCCTACTAATGAAAAACTGTTTTTT. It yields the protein CASSLQGPTNEKLFF. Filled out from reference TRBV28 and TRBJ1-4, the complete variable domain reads DVKVTQSSRYLVKRTGEKVFLECVQDMDHENMFWYRQDPGLGLRLIYFSYDVKMKEKGDIPEGYSVSREKKERFSLILESASTNQTSMYLCASSLQGPTNEKLFFGSGTQLSVL.

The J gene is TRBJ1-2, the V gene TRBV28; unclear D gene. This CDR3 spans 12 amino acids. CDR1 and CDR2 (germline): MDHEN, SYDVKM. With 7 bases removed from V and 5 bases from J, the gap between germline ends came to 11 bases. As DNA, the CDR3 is TGTGCCAGCAACCTGGGGTCGTATGGCTACACCTTC. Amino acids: CASNLGSYGYTF.

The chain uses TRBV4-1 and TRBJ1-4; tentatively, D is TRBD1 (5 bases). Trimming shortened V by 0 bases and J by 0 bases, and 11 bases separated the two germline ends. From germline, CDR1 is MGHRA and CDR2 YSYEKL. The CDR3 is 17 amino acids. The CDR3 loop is CASSQDGAGTTNEKLFF. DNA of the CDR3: TGCGCCAGCAGCCAAGATGGGGCAGGGACAACTAATGAAAAACTGTTTTTT.

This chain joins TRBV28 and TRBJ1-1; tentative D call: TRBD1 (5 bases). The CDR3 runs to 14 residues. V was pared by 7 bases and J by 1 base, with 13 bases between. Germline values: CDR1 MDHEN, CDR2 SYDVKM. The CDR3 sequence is CASIPGPANTEAFF. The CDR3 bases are TGTGCCAGCATTCCGGGACCGGCGAACACTGAAGCTTTCTTT.

CDR3 nucleotides: TGTGCCAGCAGCTCGGAGGGCCCAGATACGCAGTATTTT. Its translation is CASSSEGPDTQYF. The rearrangement links TRBV5-4 to TRBJ2-3; a weak D match, TRBD2 (6 bases). The CDR3 is made up of 13 amino acids. V gave up 3 bases and J gave up 4 bases, with 9 bases separating them. Germline values: CDR1 SGHNT, CDR2 YYREEE (reference sequence).

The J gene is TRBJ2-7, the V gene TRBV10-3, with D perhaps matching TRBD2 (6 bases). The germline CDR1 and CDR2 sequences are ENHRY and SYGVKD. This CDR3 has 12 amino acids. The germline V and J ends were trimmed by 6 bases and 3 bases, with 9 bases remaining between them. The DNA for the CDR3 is TGTGCCATCAGCGGAGGGGACTACGAGCAGTACTTC. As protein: CAISGGDYEQYF.

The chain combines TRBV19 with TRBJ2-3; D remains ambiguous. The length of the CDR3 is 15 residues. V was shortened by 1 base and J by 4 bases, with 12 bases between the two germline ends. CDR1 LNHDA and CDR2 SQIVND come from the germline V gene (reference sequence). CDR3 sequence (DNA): TGTGCCAGTAGTATAGTTTCGGATTTTTCAGATACGCAGTATTTT. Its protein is CASSIVSDFSDTQYF.

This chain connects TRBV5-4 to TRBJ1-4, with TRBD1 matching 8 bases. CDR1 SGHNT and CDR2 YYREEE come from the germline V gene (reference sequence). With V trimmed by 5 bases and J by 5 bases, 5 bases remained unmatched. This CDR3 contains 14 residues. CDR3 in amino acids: CASSLDRVNEKLFF. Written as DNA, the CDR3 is TGTGCCAGCAGTCTGGACAGGGTGAATGAAAAACTGTTTTTT.

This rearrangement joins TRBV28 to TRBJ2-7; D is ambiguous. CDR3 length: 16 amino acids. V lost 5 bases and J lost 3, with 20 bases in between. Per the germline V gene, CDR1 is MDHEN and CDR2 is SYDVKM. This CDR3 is CASSVLDHLTLYEQYF. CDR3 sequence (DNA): TGTGCCAGCAGTGTTTTGGACCACTTGACCCTCTACGAGCAGTACTTC.

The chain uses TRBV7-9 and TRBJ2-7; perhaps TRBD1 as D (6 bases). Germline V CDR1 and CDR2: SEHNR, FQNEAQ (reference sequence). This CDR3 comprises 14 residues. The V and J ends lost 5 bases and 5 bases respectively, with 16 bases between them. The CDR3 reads CASSQVRGHHEQYF. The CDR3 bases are TGTGCCAGCAGCCAGGTTAGGGGACACCACGAGCAGTACTTC.

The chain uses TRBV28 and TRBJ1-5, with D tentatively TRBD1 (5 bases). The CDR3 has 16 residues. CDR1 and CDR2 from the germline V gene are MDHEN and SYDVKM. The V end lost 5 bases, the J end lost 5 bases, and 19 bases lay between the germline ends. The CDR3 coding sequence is TGTGCCAGCAGTCCCGGGGCCCTAGGGCTGGATCAGCCCCAGCATTTT. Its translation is CASSPGALGLDQPQHF. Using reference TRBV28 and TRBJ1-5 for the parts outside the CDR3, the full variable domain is DVKVTQSSRYLVKRTGEKVFLECVQDMDHENMFWYRQDPGLGLRLIYFSYDVKMKEKGDIPEGYSVSREKKERFSLILESASTNQTSMYLCASSPGALGLDQPQHFGDGTRLSIL.

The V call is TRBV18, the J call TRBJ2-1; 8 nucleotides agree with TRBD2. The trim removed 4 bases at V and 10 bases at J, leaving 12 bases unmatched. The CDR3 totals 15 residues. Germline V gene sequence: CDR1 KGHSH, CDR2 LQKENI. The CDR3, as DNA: TGTGCCAGCTCACGGGGTAGCGGGGTCGAGAGGGAGCAGTTCTTC. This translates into CASSRGSGVEREQFF.

For the CDR3, the DNA is TGTGCCAGCTCACCCCCGGGACAGATAAACATTCAGTACTTC. It codes for CASSPPGQINIQYF. The rearrangement joins TRBV18 to TRBJ2-4; 7 nucleotides match TRBD1. CDR3 length equals 14 residues. The V segment lost 3 bases and the J segment 6 bases; nucleotides outside the gene matches: 5. Germline V gene data show CDR1 as KGHSH and CDR2 as LQKENI.